This T cell receptor (beta chain) was sequenced in a study of blood T cell repertoires in COVID-19. The CDR3 runs 16 residues. From germline, CDR1 is SGHNT and CDR2 YENEEA. The trim removed 4 bases at V and 10 bases at J, leaving 11 bases unmatched. Libraries were prepared by immunoSEQ multiplex PCR; TCRdb keeps only in-frame clonotypes and omits some of them. Found here are 90,000 to 140,000 clones, roughly 80% of them singletons; the top ten hold 15%. This clone was detected a few times. The specimen sequenced was peripheral blood. The clonotype originates from a woman aged 80 or older with acute or convalescent COVID-19. This chain joins TRBV11-3 and TRBJ1-4; the match to TRBD1 covers 11 bases. CDR3 sequence reads: CASSYTRTGGAGKLFF. The DNA of the CDR3 is TGTGCCAGCAGCTACACTAGGACAGGGGGCGCAGGAAAACTGTTTTTT.